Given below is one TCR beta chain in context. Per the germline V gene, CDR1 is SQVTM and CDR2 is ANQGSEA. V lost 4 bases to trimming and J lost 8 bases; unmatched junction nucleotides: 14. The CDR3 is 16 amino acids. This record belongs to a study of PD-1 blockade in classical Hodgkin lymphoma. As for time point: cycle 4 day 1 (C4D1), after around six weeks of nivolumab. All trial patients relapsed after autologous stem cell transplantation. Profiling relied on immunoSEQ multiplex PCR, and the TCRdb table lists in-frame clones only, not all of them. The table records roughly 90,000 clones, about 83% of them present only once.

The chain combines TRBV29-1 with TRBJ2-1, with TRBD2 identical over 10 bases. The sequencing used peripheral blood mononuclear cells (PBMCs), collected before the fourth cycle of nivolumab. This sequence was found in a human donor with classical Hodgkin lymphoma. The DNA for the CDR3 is TGCAGCGTTGTAACTGGCCTAGCGGGAGATCGGGATGAGCAGTTCTTC. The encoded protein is CSVVTGLAGDRDEQFF.